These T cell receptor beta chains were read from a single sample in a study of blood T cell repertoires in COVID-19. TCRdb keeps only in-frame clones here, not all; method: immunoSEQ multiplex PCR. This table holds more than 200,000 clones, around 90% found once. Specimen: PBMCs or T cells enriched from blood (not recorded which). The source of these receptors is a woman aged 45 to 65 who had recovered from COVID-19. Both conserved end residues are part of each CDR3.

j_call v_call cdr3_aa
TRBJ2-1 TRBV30 CAWSLTGQQSGEQFF
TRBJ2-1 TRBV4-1 CASSQRQGSFDEQFF
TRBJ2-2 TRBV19 CASSLPGNRGLTGELFF
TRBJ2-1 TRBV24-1 CATSPSGRADNEQFF
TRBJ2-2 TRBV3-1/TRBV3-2 CASSRVNSGMAGELFF
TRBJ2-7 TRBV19 CASSIARTSYEQYF
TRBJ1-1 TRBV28 CASSFSVNTEAFF
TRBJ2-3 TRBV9 CASSVGTAYSTDTQYF
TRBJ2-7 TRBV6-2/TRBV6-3 CASSSGTSVLSYEQYF
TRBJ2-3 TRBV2 CASKGRTDTQYF
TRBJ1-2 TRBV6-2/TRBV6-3 CASSYSIGDWRTIF
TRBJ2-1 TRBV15 CATSQQGRDNEQFF
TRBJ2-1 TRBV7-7 CASSALTASGSYNEQFF
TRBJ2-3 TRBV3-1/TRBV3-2 CASSASRGAGEDTDTQYF
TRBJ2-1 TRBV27 CASSASRTGSYNEQFF
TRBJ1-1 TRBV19 CASSINRRNTEAFF
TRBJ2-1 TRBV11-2 CASSHTPGLADNEQFF
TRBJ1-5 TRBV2 CASSGDSLHQPQHF
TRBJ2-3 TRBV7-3 CASSLAGGSDTQYF
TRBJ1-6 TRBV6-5 CASSPRGNSPLHF
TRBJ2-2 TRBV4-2 CASSTQLGEGGTGELFF
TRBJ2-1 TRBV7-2 CASSTLGTSGTQLDNEQFF
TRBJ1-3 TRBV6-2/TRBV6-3 CASSKTPMRGNTIYF
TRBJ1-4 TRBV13 CASSGSGTGDEKLFF
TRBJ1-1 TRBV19 CASSIRGTSNTEAFF
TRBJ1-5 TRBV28 CASSLTGETQPQHF
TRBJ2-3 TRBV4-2 CASSQDIAGGQNTDTQYF
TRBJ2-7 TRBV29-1 CSAKWGTGAGEQYF
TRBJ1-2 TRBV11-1 CASSPGQGAYGYTF